Listed here are 4 T cell receptor beta chains from one sample, sequenced in a study of blood T cell repertoires in COVID-19. Method: immunoSEQ multiplex PCR; TCRdb's copy keeps in-frame clones and lacks some. The sample shows over 300,000 clones, around 90% of them seen only once. Sequenced sample: peripheral blood. The receptors here all came from a man younger than 35 with active or convalescent COVID-19.

This clone was observed a single time. The rearrangement uses TRBV4-1 and TRBJ2-1; D is unresolved. The CDR3 spans 13 residues. The germline V gene has CDR1 MGHRA and CDR2 YSYEKL. V was shortened by 3 bases and J by 5 bases, with 8 bases between the two germline ends. The CDR3 here is CASSQSEHNEQFF. The CDR3 coding sequence is TGCGCCAGCAGCCAGAGTGAACACAATGAGCAGTTCTTC.

The chain carries TRBV7-2 and TRBJ1-5; no clear D. This CDR3 is 14 amino acids long. Germline loops: CDR1 SGHTA, CDR2 FQGNSA. V lost 1 base and J 5 bases, leaving 9 bases between the germline ends. CDR3 coding DNA: TGTGCCAGCAGCTTAGTTCCGGAGTATCAGCCCCAGCATTTT. It specifies CASSLVPEYQPQHF.

In DNA form, the CDR3 reads TGTGCCAGCAGCTTTGATACCGGGGGGTCTGGAAACACCATATATTTT. Residues: CASSFDTGGSGNTIYF. The rearrangement uses TRBV5-6 and TRBJ1-3; D is possibly TRBD1 (5 bases). Germline lookup yields CDR1 SGHDT and CDR2 YYEEEE. The CDR3 contains 16 residues. The V gene lost 2 bases and the J gene lost 1 base, with 13 bases spanning the gap.

The rearrangement joins TRBV2 to TRBJ1-3; D is ambiguous. In germline, CDR1 is SNHLY, CDR2 FYNNEI. V gave up 2 bases and J gave up 7 bases, with 9 bases separating them. The CDR3 has 13 amino acids. CDR3 residues: CASSETGRNTIYF. The CDR3, as DNA: TGTGCCAGCAGTGAAACCGGGAGGAACACCATATATTTT.